This is a list of T cell receptor beta chains from one sample in a study of Ad26.COV2.S vaccination and SARS-CoV-2 variants. Clones were read by immunoSEQ multiplex PCR, and TCRdb kept only the in-frame ones, dropping some. The sample holds about 440,000 clones, about 83% seen once. The input for sequencing was peripheral blood, taken in a trial of Ad26.COV2.S vaccine versus placebo. The origin of the receptors is a person aged 18-65 years who received the Ad26.COV2.S COVID-19 vaccine or a placebo. Both conserved end residues are part of each CDR3. Fields, in order: clone size, J gene, V gene, CDR3 length, D gene, CDR3 DNA, CDR3 protein. D genes are given only for firm matches. Some rows mark clone size as missing; the rest say once, few, many or name a class of expanded clone.

>NA|TRBJ2-7|TRBV27|13|TRBD1
TGTGCCAGCAGTAGCGCAGGGGGCTACGAGCAGTACTTC
CASSSAGGYEQYF
>NA|TRBJ1-1|TRBV28|14|NA
TGTGCCAGCAGTTTGGGGGGAAGCGACACTGAAGCTTTCTTT
CASSLGGSDTEAFF
>NA|TRBJ2-7|TRBV6-5|15|TRBD2
TGTGCCAGCAGTTACTCCGCTAGCGGGAGCAACGAGCAGTACTTC
CASSYSASGSNEQYF
>NA|TRBJ1-2|TRBV2|15|TRBD1
TGTGCCAGCAGTCTACCGGGACAGGGAAGGTATGGCTACACCTTC
CASSLPGQGRYGYTF
>NA|TRBJ1-1|TRBV9|15|NA
TGTGCCAGCAGCCCCACAGCGGGGATTAAGGCCGAAGCTTTCTTT
CASSPTAGIKAEAFF
>NA|TRBJ1-2|TRBV30|13|NA
TGTGCCTGGAGTGCAGGGAGAAGCTATGGCTACACCTTC
CAWSAGRSYGYTF
>NA|TRBJ2-5|TRBV9|15|NA
TGTGCCAGCAGCGTAGGAACTGAAGTACAAGAGACCCAGTACTTC
CASSVGTEVQETQYF
>few|TRBJ1-2|TRBV28|14|NA
TGTGCCAGCAGTCTATCCACATTCAACTATGGCTACACCTTC
CASSLSTFNYGYTF
>NA|TRBJ1-1|TRBV7-2|13|NA
TGTGCCAGCAGCTTTTCAGGGAACACTGAAGCTTTCTTT
CASSFSGNTEAFF
>NA|TRBJ2-7|TRBV5-1|12|NA
TGCGCCAGCAGCCACCCCGAGGGCGAGCAGTACTTC
CASSHPEGEQYF
>NA|TRBJ2-3|TRBV4-3|20|NA
TGCGCCAGCAGCCAAGATCAGGTACTAGCTGGTGCCACTAGCACAGATACGCAGTATTTT
CASSQDQVLAGATSTDTQYF
>NA|TRBJ2-1|TRBV3-1/TRBV3-2|16|NA
TGTGCCAGCAGCCAAGCAGAAAAGGCGGGATTCAATGAGCAGTTCTTC
CASSQAEKAGFNEQFF
>NA|TRBJ2-7|TRBV7-2|13|NA
TGTGCCAGCACAAGGACCGGCATGGTGGAGCAGTACTTC
CASTRTGMVEQYF
>NA|TRBJ1-1|TRBV30|11|NA
TGTGCCTGGATGGGGCCAGGGAAAGCTTTCTTT
CAWMGPGKAFF
>NA|TRBJ1-1|TRBV6-5|14|NA
TGTGCCAGCAGTTTGACGACGGGAAACACTGAAGCTTTCTTT
CASSLTTGNTEAFF
>NA|TRBJ2-7|TRBV19|15|TRBD1
TGTGCCAGTACCTCAACCCGGGACAGTTCCCCTGGTTGGGTGTTC
CASTSTRDSSPGWVF
>NA|TRBJ2-7|TRBV3-1/TRBV3-2|14|NA
TGTGCCAGCAGCCAAGGCCCCTTTGCCTACGAGCAGTACTTC
CASSQGPFAYEQYF
>NA|TRBJ2-3|TRBV19|16|TRBD2
TGTGCCAGTAGTACGGGACTAGCGGGAGGAATAGATACGCAGTATTTT
CASSTGLAGGIDTQYF
>NA|TRBJ2-1|TRBV5-1|14|TRBD2
TGCGCCAGCAGCGGAGCGGGAGGTTACAATGAGCAGTTCTTC
CASSGAGGYNEQFF
>NA|TRBJ1-5|TRBV28|16|NA
TGTGCCAGCAGTTTGGGAGGGAATGTGGGCAATCAGCCCCAGCATTTT
CASSLGGNVGNQPQHF
>NA|TRBJ1-1|TRBV7-2|14|NA
TGTGCCAGCAGCTTTGGGGGGACGAACACTGAAGCTTTCTTT
CASSFGGTNTEAFF
>once|TRBJ2-5|TRBV4-3|13|NA
TGCGCCAGCAGCCAAGCCTGGGCTGAGACCCAGTACTTC
CASSQAWAETQYF
>NA|TRBJ2-7|TRBV7-2|14|NA
TGTGCCAGCAGCTTAGCAGGCCTTTCCTACGAGCAGTACTTC
CASSLAGLSYEQYF
>NA|TRBJ2-3|TRBV5-1|15|TRBD2
TGCGCCAGCAGCTTGGCGGGAGGGGGTATGGATACGCAGTATTTT
CASSLAGGGMDTQYF
>NA|TRBJ2-5|TRBV15|14|NA
TGTGCCACCAGCACTGGGACGAGGGGGGAGACCCAGTACTTC
CATSTGTRGETQYF
>NA|TRBJ2-1|TRBV5-6|15|NA
TGTGCCAGCAGCCCGATAACCGAGTCCTGGAATGAGCAGTTCTTC
CASSPITESWNEQFF
>NA|TRBJ2-1|TRBV27|15|TRBD1
TGTGCCAGCAGTTTAGGGGACAGGGTATACAATGAGCAGTTCTTC
CASSLGDRVYNEQFF
>NA|TRBJ2-7|TRBV28|14|TRBD2
TGTGCCAGCAGTTCAACTAGCGGGAGGTTTGAGCAGTACTTC
CASSSTSGRFEQYF
>NA|TRBJ2-3|TRBV30|15|TRBD2
TGTGCCCTGTGGGCGCTAGCGGACCGCACAGATACGCAGTATTTT
CALWALADRTDTQYF
>NA|TRBJ2-5|TRBV28|14|TRBD1
TGTGCCAGCAGCCTCGACAGGGTCGTGGAGACCCAGTACTTC
CASSLDRVVETQYF
>NA|TRBJ1-2|TRBV7-9|13|NA
TGTGCCAGCAGCTCCGAACGAAACTATGGCTACACCTTC
CASSSERNYGYTF
>NA|TRBJ2-1|TRBV4-1|14|NA
TGCGCCAGCAGCCAGGCGGGAAATTATAATGAGCAGTTCTTC
CASSQAGNYNEQFF
>NA|TRBJ2-1|TRBV5-1|19|TRBD1
TGCGCCAGCAGCTTGTTGGGGAATTTTCAGGGGGAGTCGGGCAATGAGCAGTTCTTC
CASSLLGNFQGESGNEQFF
>NA|TRBJ2-5|TRBV9|14|NA
TGTGCCAGCAGCGCACGTCCTGGCTGGGAGACCCAGTACTTC
CASSARPGWETQYF
>NA|TRBJ2-1|TRBV7-2|14|TRBD1
TGTGCCAGCAGCTTACCCGGACAGGCCAATGAGCAGTTCTTC
CASSLPGQANEQFF
>NA|TRBJ1-1|TRBV5-1|15|NA
TGCGCCAGCAGCTTGGAGGGGGGTGGGAACACTGAAGCTTTCTTT
CASSLEGGGNTEAFF
>NA|TRBJ2-1|TRBV28|13|NA
TGTGCCAGCAGTTTAATACGGTTCGGTGAGCAGTTCTTC
CASSLIRFGEQFF
>NA|TRBJ1-5|TRBV28|15|NA
TGTGCCAGCACTATAGGAGGGAAGGTCGATCAGCCCCAGCATTTT
CASTIGGKVDQPQHF
>NA|TRBJ2-7|TRBV4-2|14|TRBD2
TGTGCCAGCAGCCCTGATAGCGGGAGAGGCGAGCAGTACTTC
CASSPDSGRGEQYF
>once|TRBJ1-3|TRBV4-2|15|NA
TGTGCCAGCAGCCAAGAGGAGCGCTCTGGAAACACCATATATTTT
CASSQEERSGNTIYF
>NA|TRBJ2-1|TRBV5-1|16|NA
TGCGCCAGCAGCTCTAGTCGGGAGTTCTCCTACAATGAGCAGTTCTTC
CASSSSREFSYNEQFF
>NA|TRBJ2-7|TRBV11-2|15|TRBD2
TGTGCCAGCAGCCCCTCCGGGACTAGCTTCGGGGAGCAGTACTTC
CASSPSGTSFGEQYF
>NA|TRBJ2-7|TRBV5-5|12|NA
TGTGCCAGCTCAGGGTTTCTACGCGAGCAGTACTTC
CASSGFLREQYF
>NA|TRBJ2-1|TRBV5-1|16|TRBD2
TGCGCCAGCAGCCCAAGGACTAGCGGGACCTACAATGAGCAGTTCTTC
CASSPRTSGTYNEQFF
>NA|TRBJ2-2|TRBV30|15|NA
TGTGCCTGGAGTCCCGGGACACCTCTCACCGGGGAGCTGTTTTTT
CAWSPGTPLTGELFF
>NA|TRBJ2-1|TRBV2|15|TRBD2
TGTGCCAGCATGCTTAGCGGGAGGGCCGGCTATGAGCAGTTCTTC
CASMLSGRAGYEQFF
>NA|TRBJ1-1|TRBV28|15|NA
TGTGCCAGCAGTTTTAGGTTAAGGGGTAACACTGAAGCTTTCTTT
CASSFRLRGNTEAFF
>NA|TRBJ1-5|TRBV6-2/TRBV6-3|18|NA
TGTGCCAGCAGCAAACCGACGGATCGCGACTATAGCAATCAGCCCCAGCATTTT
CASSKPTDRDYSNQPQHF
>NA|TRBJ1-1|TRBV7-3|13|NA
TGTGCCAGCAGCGTGGACAGTAACACTGAAGCTTTCTTT
CASSVDSNTEAFF
>once|TRBJ2-7|TRBV7-3|14|NA
TGTGCCAGCAGCCCCCGGGAAGGATCCTACGAGCAGTACTTC
CASSPREGSYEQYF
>NA|TRBJ2-7|TRBV28|14|NA
TGTGCCAGCAGTTTACCTCGCCCTCTTAACGAGCAGTACTTC
CASSLPRPLNEQYF
>NA|TRBJ1-3|TRBV19|14|NA
TGTGCCAGTACAGACGGTAGCTCTGGAAACACCATATATTTT
CASTDGSSGNTIYF
>NA|TRBJ1-4|TRBV15|16|TRBD1
TGTGCCACCAGCAGAGAGACGACAGGGAGGAATGAAAAACTGTTTTTT
CATSRETTGRNEKLFF
>NA|TRBJ1-3|TRBV10-2|18|TRBD1
TGCGCCAGCAGAGTTCCAGGGGGCGACTGGTCTGCTGGAAACACCATATATTTT
CASRVPGGDWSAGNTIYF
>NA|TRBJ2-2|TRBV11-2|14|NA
TGTGCCAGCACTATAGAACGAAACACCGGGGAGCTGTTTTTT
CASTIERNTGELFF
>NA|TRBJ1-4|TRBV28|17|NA
TGTGCCAGCAGTTTATTCATTCCCGGGGGGAGGAGTGAAAAACTGTTTTTT
CASSLFIPGGRSEKLFF
>NA|TRBJ1-2|TRBV19|15|TRBD1
TGTGCCAGTAGAAGGACAGGGGGCTTCGGCTATGGCTACACCTTC
CASRRTGGFGYGYTF
>once|TRBJ1-1|TRBV11-2|13|NA
TGTGCCAGCAGAATAACAGGAAACACTGAAGCTTTCTTT
CASRITGNTEAFF
>NA|TRBJ1-2|TRBV29-1|13|NA
TGCAGCGTTGAAGACGACTCACCCTATGGCTACACCTTC
CSVEDDSPYGYTF
>NA|TRBJ1-3|TRBV7-2|17|TRBD1
TGTGCCAGCAGCTTAGCGCGGATAGGGGGCGCCGGAAACACCATATATTTT
CASSLARIGGAGNTIYF